This paragraph covers one T cell receptor (beta chain) sequence. This sample is part of a study of blood T cell repertoires in COVID-19. Data came from immunoSEQ multiplex PCR; TCRdb stores just in-frame clones and leaves some out. The sample has 240,000 or so clones, about 90% seen once. V was shortened by 0 bases and J by 4 bases, with 6 bases between the two germline ends. This CDR3 comprises 13 residues. Germline CDR1 LNHNV, CDR2 YYDKDF (reference sequence). The receptor's source is a man aged 60 to 75 who had recovered from COVID-19. The genes are TRBV15 and TRBJ1-2, with D hard to call. Input material: peripheral blood. This chain's CDR3 is CATSRDSLYGYTF. The CDR3 region has the DNA TGTGCCACCAGCAGAGATTCCCTCTATGGCTACACCTTC.